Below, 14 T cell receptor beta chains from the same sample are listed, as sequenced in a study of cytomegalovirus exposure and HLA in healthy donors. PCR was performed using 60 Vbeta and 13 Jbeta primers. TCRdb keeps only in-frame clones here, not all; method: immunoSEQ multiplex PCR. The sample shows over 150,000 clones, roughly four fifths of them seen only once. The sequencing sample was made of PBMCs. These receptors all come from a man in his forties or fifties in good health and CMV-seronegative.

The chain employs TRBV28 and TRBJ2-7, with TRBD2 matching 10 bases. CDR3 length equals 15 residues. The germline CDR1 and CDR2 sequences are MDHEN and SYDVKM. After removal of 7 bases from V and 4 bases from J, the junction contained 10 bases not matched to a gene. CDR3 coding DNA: TGTGCCAGCACCCTGGTGGCTAGCGGGAGATACGAGCAGTACTTC. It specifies CASTLVASGRYEQYF.

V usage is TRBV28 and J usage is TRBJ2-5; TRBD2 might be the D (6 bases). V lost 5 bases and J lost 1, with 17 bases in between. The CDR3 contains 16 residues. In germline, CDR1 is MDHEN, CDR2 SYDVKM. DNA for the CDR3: TGTGCCAGCAGTCTTTTTGGGGGGAGTGGCCAAGAGACCCAGTACTTC. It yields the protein CASSLFGGSGQETQYF.

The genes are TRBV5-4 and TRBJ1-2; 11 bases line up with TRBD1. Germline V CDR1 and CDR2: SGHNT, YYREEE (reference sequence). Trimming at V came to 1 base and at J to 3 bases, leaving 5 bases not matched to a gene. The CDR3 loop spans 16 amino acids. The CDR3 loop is CASSLPRTGGYYGYTF. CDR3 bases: TGTGCCAGCAGCTTGCCGCGGACAGGGGGCTACTATGGCTACACCTTC.

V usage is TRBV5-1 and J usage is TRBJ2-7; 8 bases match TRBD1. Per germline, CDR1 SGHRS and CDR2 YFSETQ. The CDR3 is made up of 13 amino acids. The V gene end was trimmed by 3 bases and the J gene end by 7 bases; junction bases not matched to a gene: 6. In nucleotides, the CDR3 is TGCGCCAGCAGCTATTACAGGGGGGATGAGCAGTACTTC. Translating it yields CASSYYRGDEQYF. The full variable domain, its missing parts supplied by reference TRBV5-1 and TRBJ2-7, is KAGVTQTPRYLIKTRGQQVTLSCSPISGHRSVSWYQQTPGQGLQFLFEYFSETQRNKGNFPGRFSGRQFSNSRSEMNVSTLELGDSALYLCASSYYRGDEQYFGPGTRLTVT.

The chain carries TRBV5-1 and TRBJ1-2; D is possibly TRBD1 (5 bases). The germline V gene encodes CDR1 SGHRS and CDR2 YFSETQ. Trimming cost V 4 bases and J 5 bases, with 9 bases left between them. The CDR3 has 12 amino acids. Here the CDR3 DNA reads TGCGCCAGCAGCGCGCCAGGGTATGGCTACACCTTC. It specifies CASSAPGYGYTF. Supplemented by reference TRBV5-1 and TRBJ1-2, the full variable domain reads KAGVTQTPRYLIKTRGQQVTLSCSPISGHRSVSWYQQTPGQGLQFLFEYFSETQRNKGNFPGRFSGRQFSNSRSEMNVSTLELGDSALYLCASSAPGYGYTFGSGTRLTVV.

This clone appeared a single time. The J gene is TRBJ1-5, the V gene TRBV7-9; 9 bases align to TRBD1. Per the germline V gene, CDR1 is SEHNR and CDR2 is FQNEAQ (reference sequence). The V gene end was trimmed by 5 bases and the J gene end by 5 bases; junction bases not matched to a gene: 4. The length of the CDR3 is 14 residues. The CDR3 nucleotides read TGTGCCAGCAGCACCGGGACAGGGTATCAGCCCCAGCATTTT. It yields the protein CASSTGTGYQPQHF.

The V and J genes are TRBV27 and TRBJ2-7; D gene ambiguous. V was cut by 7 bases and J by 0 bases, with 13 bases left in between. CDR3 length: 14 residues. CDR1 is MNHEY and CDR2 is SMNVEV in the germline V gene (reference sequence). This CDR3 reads CASKRSDISYEQYF. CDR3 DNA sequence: TGTGCCAGCAAACGGTCTGACATCTCCTACGAGCAGTACTTC.

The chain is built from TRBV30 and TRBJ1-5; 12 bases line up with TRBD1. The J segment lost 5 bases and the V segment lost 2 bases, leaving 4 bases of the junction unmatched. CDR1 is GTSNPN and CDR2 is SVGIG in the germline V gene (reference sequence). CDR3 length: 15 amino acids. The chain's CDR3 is CAWSRGQGAYQPQHF. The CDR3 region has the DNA TGTGCCTGGAGTCGGGGACAGGGGGCCTATCAGCCCCAGCATTTT.

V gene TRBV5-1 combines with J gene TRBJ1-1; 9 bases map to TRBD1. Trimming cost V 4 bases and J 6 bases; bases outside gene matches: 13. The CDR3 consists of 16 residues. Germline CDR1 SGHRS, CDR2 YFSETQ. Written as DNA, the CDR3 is TGCGCCAGCAGCCCGCCGGGACAGGGTGGATTGTCTGAAGCTTTCTTT. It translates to CASSPPGQGGLSEAFF.

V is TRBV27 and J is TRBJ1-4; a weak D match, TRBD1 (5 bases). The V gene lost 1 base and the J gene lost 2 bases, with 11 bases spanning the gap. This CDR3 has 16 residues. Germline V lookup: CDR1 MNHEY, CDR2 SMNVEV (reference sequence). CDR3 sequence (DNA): TGTGCCAGCAGTTTATTCGGGGGTGGGACTAATGAAAAACTGTTTTTT. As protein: CASSLFGGGTNEKLFF.

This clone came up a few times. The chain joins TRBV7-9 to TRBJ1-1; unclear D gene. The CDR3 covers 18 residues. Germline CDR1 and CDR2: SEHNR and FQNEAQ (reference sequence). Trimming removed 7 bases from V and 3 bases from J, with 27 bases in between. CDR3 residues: CASTQNLGSGGRYTEAFF. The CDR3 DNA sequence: TGTGCCAGCACCCAAAACCTGGGATCGGGAGGGAGATACACTGAAGCTTTCTTT.

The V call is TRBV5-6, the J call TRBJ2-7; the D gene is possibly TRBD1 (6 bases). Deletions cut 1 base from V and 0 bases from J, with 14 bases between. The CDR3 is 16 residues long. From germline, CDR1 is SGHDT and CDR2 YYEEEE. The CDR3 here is CASSLMGALSSYEQYF. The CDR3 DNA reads TGTGCCAGCAGCTTGATGGGGGCCCTGAGCTCCTACGAGCAGTACTTC. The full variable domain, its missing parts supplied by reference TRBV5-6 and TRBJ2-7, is DAGVTQSPTHLIKTRGQQVTLRCSPKSGHDTVSWYQQALGQGPQFIFQYYEEEERQRGNFPDRFSGHQFPNYSSELNVNALLLGDSALYLCASSLMGALSSYEQYFGPGTRLTVT.

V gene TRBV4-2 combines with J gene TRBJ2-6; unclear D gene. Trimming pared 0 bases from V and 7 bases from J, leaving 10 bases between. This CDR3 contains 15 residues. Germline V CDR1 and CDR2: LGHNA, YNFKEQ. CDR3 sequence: CASSQDRVNANVLTF. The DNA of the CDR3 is TGTGCCAGCAGCCAAGATCGCGTAAACGCCAACGTCCTGACTTTC.

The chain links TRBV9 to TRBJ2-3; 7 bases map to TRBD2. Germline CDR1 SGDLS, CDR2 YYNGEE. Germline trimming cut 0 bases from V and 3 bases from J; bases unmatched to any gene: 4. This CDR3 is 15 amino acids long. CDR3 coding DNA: TGTGCCAGCAGCGTAGCCCTAGCGGAAACAGATACGCAGTATTTT. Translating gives CASSVALAETDTQYF.